These T cell receptor beta chains were read from a single sample in a study of blood T cell repertoires in COVID-19. Sequenced by immunoSEQ multiplex PCR; TCRdb stores in-frame clones only, minus some. This sample yields about 12,000 clones, of which around 82% are seen a single time; approximately 3.5% belongs to the top ten. Sequenced sample: peripheral blood. Receptors were obtained from a woman aged 55-70 years with acute or convalescent COVID-19. The CDR3 runs from the conserved cysteine through the conserved F or W. The size field is filled for only some rows; it gives once, few, many or a size class.

CDR3,V,J,size
CAWSSGSGNQPQHF,TRBV30,TRBJ1-5,-
CASSPGTNQPQHF,TRBV12-3/TRBV12-4,TRBJ1-5,few
CASSFRGSYEQYF,TRBV12-3/TRBV12-4,TRBJ2-7,-
CASRQGPRPYEQYF,TRBV6-5,TRBJ2-7,-
CASSYSAGNYGYTF,TRBV6-5,TRBJ1-2,once
CASKGGAETQYF,TRBV2,TRBJ2-5,-
CASSTGVRGNTIYF,TRBV3-1/TRBV3-2,TRBJ1-3,-
CSVDTHDRLNTEAFF,TRBV29-1,TRBJ1-1,-
CASSTRDRGYNSPLHF,TRBV7-8,TRBJ1-6,few
CASSQSERGAYNEQFF,TRBV4-1,TRBJ2-1,-
CASSKRGAGGLEQFF,TRBV21-1,TRBJ2-1,-
CASSPLTGELFF,TRBV9,TRBJ2-2,-
CASTHRGTGAVEQYF,TRBV5-4,TRBJ2-7,-
CASSGIRDTEAFF,TRBV2,TRBJ1-1,-
CASSPRDYEQYF,TRBV11-3,TRBJ2-7,-
CASSPRQGSTGELFF,TRBV5-1,TRBJ2-2,-
CASSPGTGYEQYF,TRBV3-1/TRBV3-2,TRBJ2-7,-
CASSSGGGNVGNTIYF,TRBV7-3,TRBJ1-3,-
CASSKEIPSRDEQYF,TRBV21-1,TRBJ2-7,-
CASSSGSGGELFF,TRBV28,TRBJ2-2,few
CASSTTGGNEQFF,TRBV6-5,TRBJ2-1,-
CASRGYAPNYGYTF,TRBV2,TRBJ1-2,-
CASSYSKTKGDYEQYF,TRBV6-2/TRBV6-3,TRBJ2-7,few
CASSPGRASNEKLFF,TRBV18,TRBJ1-4,-
CASSDRVTTNEKLFF,TRBV2,TRBJ1-4,once